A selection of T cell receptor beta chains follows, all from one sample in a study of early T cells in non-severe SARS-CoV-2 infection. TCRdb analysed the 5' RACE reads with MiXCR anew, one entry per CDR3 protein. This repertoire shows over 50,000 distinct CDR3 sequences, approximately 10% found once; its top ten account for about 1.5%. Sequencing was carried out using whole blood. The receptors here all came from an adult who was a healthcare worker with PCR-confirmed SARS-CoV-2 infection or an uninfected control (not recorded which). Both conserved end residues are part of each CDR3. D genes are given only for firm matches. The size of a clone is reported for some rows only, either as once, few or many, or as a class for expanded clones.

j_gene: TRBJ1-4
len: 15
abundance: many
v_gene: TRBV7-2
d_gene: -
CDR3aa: CASSRQWGLGEKLFF
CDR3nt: TGTGCCAGCAGCCGCCAATGGGGGTTAGGGGAAAAACTGTTTTTT

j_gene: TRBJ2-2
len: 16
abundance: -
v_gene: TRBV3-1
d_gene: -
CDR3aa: CASSQSPDPNTGELFF
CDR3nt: TGTGCCAGCAGCCAGAGCCCAGATCCGAACACCGGGGAGCTGTTTTTT

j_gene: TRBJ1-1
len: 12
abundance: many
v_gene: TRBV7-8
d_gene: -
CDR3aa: CASSLALDAVGF
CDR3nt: TGTGCCAGCAGCCTCGCCCTAGATGCAGTCGGCTTT

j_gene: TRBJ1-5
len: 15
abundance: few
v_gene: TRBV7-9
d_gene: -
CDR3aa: CASSLGGPLYQPQHF
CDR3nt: TGTGCCAGCAGCTTAGGGGGTCCTCTTTATCAGCCCCAGCATTTT

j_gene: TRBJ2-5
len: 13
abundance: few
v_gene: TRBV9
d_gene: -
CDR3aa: CASSVGVEETQYF
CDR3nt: TGTGCCAGCAGCGTAGGGGTTGAAGAGACCCAGTACTTC

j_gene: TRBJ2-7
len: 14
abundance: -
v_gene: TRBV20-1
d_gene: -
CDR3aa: CSARDGTSPYEQYF
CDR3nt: TGCAGTGCTAGAGATGGGACATCCCCCTACGAGCAGTACTTC

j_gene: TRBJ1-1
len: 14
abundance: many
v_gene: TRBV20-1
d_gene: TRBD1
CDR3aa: CSAFPGGRDTEAFF
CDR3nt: TGCAGTGCTTTCCCAGGGGGCCGGGACACTGAAGCTTTCTTT

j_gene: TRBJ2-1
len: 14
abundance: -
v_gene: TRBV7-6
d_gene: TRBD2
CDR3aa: CASSIIAGSNEQFF
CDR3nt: TGTGCCAGCAGCATTATAGCGGGGAGCAATGAGCAGTTCTTC

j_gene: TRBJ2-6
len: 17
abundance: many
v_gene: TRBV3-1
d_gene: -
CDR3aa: CASSQDSGFSGANVLTF
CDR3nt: TGTGCCAGCAGCCAAGATTCGGGATTCTCTGGGGCCAACGTCCTGACTTTC

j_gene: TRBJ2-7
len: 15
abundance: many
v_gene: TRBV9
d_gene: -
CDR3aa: CASSVLPVSGYEQYF
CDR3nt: TGTGCCAGCAGCGTATTGCCGGTCTCCGGCTACGAGCAGTACTTC

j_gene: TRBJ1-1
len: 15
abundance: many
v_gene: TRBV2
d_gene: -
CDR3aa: CASSGMGLGNTEAFF
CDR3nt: TGTGCCAGCAGTGGTATGGGGTTGGGGAACACTGAAGCTTTCTTT

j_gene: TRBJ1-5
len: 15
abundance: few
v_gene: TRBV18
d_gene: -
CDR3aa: CASSPRGGGNQPQHF
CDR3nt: TGTGCCAGCTCACCAAGGGGGGGCGGGAATCAGCCCCAGCATTTT

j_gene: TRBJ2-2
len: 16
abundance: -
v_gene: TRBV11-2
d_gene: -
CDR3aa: CASSNIKTINTGELFF
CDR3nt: TGTGCCAGCAGCAACATTAAAACTATAAACACCGGGGAGCTGTTTTTT

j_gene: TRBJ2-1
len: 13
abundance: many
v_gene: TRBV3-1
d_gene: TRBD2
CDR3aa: CASSQRGDNEQFF
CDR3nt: TGTGCCAGCAGCCAACGGGGGGACAATGAGCAGTTCTTC

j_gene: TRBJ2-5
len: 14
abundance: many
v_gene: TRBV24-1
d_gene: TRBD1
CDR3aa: CATSDGTGGETQYF
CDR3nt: TGTGCCACCAGTGATGGGACAGGGGGAGAGACCCAGTACTTC

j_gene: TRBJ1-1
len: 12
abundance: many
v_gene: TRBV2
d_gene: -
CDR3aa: CASSDPDTEAFF
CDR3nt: TGTGCCAGCAGTGACCCAGACACTGAAGCTTTCTTT

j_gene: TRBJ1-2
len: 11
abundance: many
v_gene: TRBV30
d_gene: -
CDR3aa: CAWSRTSGYTF
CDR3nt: TGTGCCTGGAGTAGGACTTCTGGCTACACCTTC

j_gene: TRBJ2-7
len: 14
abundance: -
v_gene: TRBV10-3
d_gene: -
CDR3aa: CAISEGGTTYEQYF
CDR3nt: TGTGCCATCAGTGAAGGCGGGACGACCTACGAGCAGTACTTC

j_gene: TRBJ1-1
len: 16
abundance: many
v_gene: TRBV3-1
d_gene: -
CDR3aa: CASSQGHGGVNTEAFF
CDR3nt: TGTGCCAGCAGCCAAGGTCATGGGGGGGTGAACACTGAAGCTTTCTTT

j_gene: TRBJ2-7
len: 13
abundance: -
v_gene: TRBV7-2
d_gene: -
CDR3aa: CASSFTLTYEQYF
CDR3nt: TGTGCCAGCAGCTTCACCCTTACCTACGAGCAGTACTTC

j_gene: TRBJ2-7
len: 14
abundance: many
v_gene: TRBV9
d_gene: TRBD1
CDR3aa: CASSYRGHSYEQYF
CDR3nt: TGTGCCAGCTCGTACAGGGGCCACTCCTACGAGCAGTACTTC

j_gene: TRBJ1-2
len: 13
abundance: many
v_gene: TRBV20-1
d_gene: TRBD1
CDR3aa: CSARGTGNYGYTF
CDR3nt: TGCAGTGCTAGAGGGACAGGGAACTATGGCTACACCTTC

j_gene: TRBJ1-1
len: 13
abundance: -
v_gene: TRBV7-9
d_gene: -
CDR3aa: CASSSSRGNAAFF
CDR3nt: TGTGCCAGCAGCTCGAGTCGGGGCAACGCAGCTTTCTTT

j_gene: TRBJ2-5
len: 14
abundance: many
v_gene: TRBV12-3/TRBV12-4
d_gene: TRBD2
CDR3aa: CASSRLAGRETQYF
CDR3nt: TGTGCCAGCAGCCGACTAGCGGGGAGAGAGACCCAGTACTTC

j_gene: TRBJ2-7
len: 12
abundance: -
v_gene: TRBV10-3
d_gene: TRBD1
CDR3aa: CAIRDREYEQYF
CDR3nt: TGTGCCATCAGAGACAGGGAATACGAGCAGTACTTC

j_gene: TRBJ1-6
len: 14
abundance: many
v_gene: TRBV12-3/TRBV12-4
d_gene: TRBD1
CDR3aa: CASSTGQGTSPLHF
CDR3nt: TGTGCCAGCAGTACGGGACAGGGTACTTCACCCCTCCACTTT

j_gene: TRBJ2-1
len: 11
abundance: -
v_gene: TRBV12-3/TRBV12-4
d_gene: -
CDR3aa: CASLGFEEQFF
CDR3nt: TGTGCCAGCCTTGGATTTGAGGAGCAGTTCTTC